Described below is a single T cell receptor beta chain sequence and its context. This entry comes from a study of OX40 agonist ivuxolimab in advanced cancers. The table came from immunoSEQ multiplex PCR; TCRdb's copy has only in-frame clones and leaves some out. The sample gives 75,000 to 95,000 clones, 70% to 90% of which show up once; over 2% is in the top ten. Material: CD4+ or CD8+ T cells sorted from blood, obtained in a trial of the OX40 agonist ivuxolimab. The clonotype comes from an adult with an advanced solid tumor such as melanoma, head and neck, liver or kidney cancer.

The CDR3 DNA reads TGTGCCAGCAGTTACTCGCCAGGGGCTAATTCACCCCTCCACTTT. This codes for CASSYSPGANSPLHF. The chain joins TRBV6-5 to TRBJ1-6, with a possible D match to TRBD1 (6 bases). CDR3 size: 15 residues. Per germline, CDR1 MNHEY and CDR2 SVGAGI. V was pared by 0 bases and J by 6 bases, with 9 bases between.